This TCR beta chain was recovered during a study of OX40 agonist ivuxolimab in advanced cancers. Study information: Participants could have had prior anti-PD-1, anti-PD-L1 or anti-CTLA-4 therapy, and approximately 37% had some. Study conclusions and caveats: No determination was made of the antigen specificity of the expanded peripheral T cells. Low normalized clonal expansion also occurred in some nonresponding patients. Circulating CD4+ and CD8+ T cells showed clonal expansion by week 6 at 0.1 to 3.0 mg/kg.

This clone came up once. Its antigen is not known. Only in-frame clones appear in the TCRdb table, and some are missing; sequencing was by immunoSEQ multiplex PCR. Here the sample spans 100,000 to 110,000 clones, about 89% being singletons. Germline V gene data show CDR1 as SGHNT and CDR2 as YYREEE (reference sequence). V lost 1 base, J lost 2 bases, and 14 bases lay in between. The CDR3 contains 16 residues. The TCR comes from an adult with an advanced solid tumor such as melanoma, head and neck, liver or kidney cancer. The V call is TRBV5-4, the J call TRBJ2-3; possibly TRBD2 for D (5 bases). This sample comprised CD4+ or CD8+ T cells sorted from blood, obtained in a trial of the OX40 agonist ivuxolimab. CDR3 loop: CASSLSAGGFTDTQYF. The CDR3 nucleotides read TGTGCCAGCAGCTTGTCGGCTGGAGGTTTCACAGATACGCAGTATTTT. Full variable domain (rest looked up from reference TRBV5-4 and TRBJ2-3): ETGVTQSPTHLIKTRGQQVTLRCSSQSGHNTVSWYQQALGQGPQFIFQYYREEENGRGNFPPRFSGLQFPNYSSELNVNALELDDSALYLCASSLSAGGFTDTQYFGPGTRLTVL.